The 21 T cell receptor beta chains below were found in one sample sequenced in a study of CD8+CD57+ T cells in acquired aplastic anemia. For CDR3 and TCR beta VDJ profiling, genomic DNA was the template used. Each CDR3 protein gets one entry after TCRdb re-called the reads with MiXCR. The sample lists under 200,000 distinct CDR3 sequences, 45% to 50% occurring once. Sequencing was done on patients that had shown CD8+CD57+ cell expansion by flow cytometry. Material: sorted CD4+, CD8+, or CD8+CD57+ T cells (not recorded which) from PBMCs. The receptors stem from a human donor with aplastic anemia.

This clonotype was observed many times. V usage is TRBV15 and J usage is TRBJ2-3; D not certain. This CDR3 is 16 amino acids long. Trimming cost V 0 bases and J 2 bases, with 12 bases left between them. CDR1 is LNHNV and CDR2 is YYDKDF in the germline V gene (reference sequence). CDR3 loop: CATSRDDTRPTDTQYF. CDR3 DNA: TGTGCCACCAGCAGAGATGACACCCGCCCCACAGATACGCAGTATTTT. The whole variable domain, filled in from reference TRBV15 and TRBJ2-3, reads DAMVIQNPRYQVTQFGKPVTLSCSQTLNHNVMYWYQQKSSQAPKLLFHYYDKDFNNEADTPDNFQSRRPNTSFCFLDIRSPGLGDTAMYLCATSRDDTRPTDTQYFGPGTRLTVL.

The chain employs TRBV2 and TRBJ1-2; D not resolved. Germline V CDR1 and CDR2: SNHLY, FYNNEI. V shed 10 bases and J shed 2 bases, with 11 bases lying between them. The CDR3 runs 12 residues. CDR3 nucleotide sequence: TGTGCCAACCCACACCTAAACTATGGCTACACCTTC. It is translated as CANPHLNYGYTF.

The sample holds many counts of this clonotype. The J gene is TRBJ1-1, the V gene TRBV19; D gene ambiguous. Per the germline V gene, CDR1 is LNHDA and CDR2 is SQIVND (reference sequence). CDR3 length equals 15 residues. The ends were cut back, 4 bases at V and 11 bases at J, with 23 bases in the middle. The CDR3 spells CASSKPSVGLNGAFF. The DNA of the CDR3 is TGTGCCAGTAGTAAACCCTCTGTAGGACTAAATGGGGCTTTCTTT.

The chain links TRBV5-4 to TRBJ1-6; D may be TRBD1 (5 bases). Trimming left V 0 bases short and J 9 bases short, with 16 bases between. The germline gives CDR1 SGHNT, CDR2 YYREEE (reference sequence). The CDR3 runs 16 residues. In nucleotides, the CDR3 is TGTGCCAGCAGCTTGGGGAGGTCGGGGGGTCTTTCACCCCTCCACTTT. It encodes CASSLGRSGGLSPLHF.

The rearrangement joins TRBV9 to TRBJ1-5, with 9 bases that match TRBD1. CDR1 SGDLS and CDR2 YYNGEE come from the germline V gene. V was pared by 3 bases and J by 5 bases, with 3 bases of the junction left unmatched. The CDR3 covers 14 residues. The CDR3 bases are TGTGCCAGCAGCGACCGGGACAGGGATCAGCCCCAGCATTTT. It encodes CASSDRDRDQPQHF.

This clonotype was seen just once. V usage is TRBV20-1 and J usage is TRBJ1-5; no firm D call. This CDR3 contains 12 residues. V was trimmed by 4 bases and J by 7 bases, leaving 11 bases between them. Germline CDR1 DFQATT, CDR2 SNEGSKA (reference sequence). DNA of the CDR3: TGCAGTGCTAAGGGTCCGGGGCAGCCCCAGCATTTT. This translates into CSAKGPGQPQHF.

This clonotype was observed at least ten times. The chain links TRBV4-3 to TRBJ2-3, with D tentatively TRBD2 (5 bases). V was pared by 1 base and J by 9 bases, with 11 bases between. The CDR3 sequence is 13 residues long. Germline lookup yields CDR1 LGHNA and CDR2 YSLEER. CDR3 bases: TGCGCCAGCAGCCAAGGGACTGGTGGGACGCAGTATTTT. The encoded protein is CASSQGTGGTQYF.

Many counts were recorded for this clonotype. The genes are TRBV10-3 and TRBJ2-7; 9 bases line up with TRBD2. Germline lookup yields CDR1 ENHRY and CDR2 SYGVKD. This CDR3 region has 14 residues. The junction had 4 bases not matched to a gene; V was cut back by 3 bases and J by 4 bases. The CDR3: CAISDGTSGYEQYF. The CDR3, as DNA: TGTGCCATCAGTGATGGAACTAGCGGGTACGAGCAGTACTTC.

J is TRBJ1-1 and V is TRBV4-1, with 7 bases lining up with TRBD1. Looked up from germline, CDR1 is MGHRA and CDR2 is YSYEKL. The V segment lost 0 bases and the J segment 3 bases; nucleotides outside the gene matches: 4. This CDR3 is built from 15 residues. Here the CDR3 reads CASSQEGGAYTEAFF. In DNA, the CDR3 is TGCGCCAGCAGCCAAGAAGGGGGCGCATACACTGAAGCTTTCTTT.

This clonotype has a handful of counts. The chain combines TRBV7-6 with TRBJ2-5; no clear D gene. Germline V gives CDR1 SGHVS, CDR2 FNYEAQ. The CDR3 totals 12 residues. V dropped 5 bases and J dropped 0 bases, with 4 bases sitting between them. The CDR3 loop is CASSKHQETQYF. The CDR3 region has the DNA TGTGCCAGCAGCAAGCACCAAGAGACCCAGTACTTC.

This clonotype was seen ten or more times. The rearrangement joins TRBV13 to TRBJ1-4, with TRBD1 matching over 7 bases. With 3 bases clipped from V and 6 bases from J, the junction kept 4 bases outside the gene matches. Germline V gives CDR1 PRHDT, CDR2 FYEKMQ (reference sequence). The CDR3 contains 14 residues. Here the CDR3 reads CASSFRDSDEKLFF. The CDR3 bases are TGTGCCAGCAGCTTTAGGGACAGTGATGAAAAACTGTTTTTT.

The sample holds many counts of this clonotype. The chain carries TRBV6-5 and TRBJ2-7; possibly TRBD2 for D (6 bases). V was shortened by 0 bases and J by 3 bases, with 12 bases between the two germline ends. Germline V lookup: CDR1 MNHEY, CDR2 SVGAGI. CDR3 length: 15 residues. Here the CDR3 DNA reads TGTGCCAGCAGTTACTCGGGCGGGGATTTCTACGAGCAGTACTTC. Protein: CASSYSGGDFYEQYF.

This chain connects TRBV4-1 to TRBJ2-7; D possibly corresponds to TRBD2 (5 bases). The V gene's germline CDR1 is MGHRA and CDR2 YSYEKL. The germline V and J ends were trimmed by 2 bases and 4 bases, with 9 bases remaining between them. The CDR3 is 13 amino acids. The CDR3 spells CASSQNRGYEQYF. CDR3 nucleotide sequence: TGCGCCAGCAGCCAAAATCGGGGTTACGAGCAGTACTTC.

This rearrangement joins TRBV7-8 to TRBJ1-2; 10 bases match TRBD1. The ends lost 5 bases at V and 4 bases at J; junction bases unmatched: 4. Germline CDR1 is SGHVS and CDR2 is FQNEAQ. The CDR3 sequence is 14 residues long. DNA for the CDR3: TGTGCCAGCAGCACGGGACAGGGGATCTATGGCTACACCTTC. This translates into CASSTGQGIYGYTF. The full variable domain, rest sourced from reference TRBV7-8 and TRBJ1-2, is GAGVSQSPRYKVAKRGQDVALRCDPISGHVSLFWYQQALGQGPEFLTYFQNEAQLDKSGLPSDRFFAERPEGSVSTLKIQRTQQEDSAVYLCASSTGQGIYGYTFGSGTRLTVV.

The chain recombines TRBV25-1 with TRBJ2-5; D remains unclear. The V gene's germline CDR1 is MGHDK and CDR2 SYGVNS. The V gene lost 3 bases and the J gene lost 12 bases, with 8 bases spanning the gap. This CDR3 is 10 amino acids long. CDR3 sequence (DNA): TGTGCCAGCAGTGATTCACCTAAGTACTTC. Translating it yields CASSDSPKYF.

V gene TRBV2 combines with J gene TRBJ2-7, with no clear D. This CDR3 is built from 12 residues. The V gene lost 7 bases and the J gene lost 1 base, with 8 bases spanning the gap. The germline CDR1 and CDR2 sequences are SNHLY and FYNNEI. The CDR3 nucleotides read TGTGCCAGCAACCGGTTTTCCTACGAGCAGTACTTC. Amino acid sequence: CASNRFSYEQYF.

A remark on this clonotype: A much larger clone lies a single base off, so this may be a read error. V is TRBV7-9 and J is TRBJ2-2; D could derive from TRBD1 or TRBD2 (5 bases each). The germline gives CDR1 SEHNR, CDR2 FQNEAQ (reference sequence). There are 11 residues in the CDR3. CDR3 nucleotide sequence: TGCGCCAGTTGGGGGACCGGGGAGCTGGTTTTT. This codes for CASWGTGELVF.

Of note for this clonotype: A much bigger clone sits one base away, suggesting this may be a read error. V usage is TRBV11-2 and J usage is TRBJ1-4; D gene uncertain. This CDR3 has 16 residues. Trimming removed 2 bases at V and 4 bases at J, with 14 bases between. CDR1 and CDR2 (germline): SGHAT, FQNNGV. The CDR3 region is CASSLRMGDHNEKLFF. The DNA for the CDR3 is TGTGCCAGCAGCTTACGGATGGGCGATCATAATGAAAAACTGTTTTTT.

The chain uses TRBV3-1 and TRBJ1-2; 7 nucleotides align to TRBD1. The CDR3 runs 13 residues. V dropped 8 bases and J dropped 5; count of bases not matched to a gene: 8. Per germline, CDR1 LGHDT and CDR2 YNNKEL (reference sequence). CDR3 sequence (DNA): TGTGCCAGCCCCCGACAGGGCGCTTATGGCTACACCTTC. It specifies CASPRQGAYGYTF.

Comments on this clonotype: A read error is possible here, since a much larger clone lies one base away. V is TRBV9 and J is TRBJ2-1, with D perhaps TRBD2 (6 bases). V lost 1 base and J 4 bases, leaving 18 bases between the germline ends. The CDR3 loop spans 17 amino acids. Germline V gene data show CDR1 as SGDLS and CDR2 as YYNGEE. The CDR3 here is CASSVYRDSVTYNEQFF. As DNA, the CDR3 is TGTGCCAGCAGCGTATACCGGGACTCCGTCACTTACAATGAGCAGTTCTTC.

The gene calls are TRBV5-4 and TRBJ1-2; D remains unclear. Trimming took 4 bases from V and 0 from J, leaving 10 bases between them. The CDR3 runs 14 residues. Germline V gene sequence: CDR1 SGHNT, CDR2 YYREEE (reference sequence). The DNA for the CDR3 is TGTGCCAGCAGCCAACTTGGGTCTAACTATGGCTACACCTTC. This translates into CASSQLGSNYGYTF.